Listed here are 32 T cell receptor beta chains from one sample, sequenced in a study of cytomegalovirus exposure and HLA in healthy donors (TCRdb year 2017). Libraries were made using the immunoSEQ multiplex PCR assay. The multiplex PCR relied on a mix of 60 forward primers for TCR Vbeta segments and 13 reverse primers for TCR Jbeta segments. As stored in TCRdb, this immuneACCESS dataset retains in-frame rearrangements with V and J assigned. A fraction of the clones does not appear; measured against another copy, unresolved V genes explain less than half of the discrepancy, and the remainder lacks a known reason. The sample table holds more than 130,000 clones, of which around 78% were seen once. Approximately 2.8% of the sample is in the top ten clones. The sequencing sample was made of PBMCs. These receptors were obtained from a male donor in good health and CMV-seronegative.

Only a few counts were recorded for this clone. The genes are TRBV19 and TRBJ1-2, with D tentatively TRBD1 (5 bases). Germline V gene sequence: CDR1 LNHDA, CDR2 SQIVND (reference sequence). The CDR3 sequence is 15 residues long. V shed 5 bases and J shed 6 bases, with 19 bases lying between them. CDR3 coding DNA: TGTGCCAGTAGTCTGAGGCCTAAGGCAGGGAATGGCTACACCTTC. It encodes CASSLRPKAGNGYTF.

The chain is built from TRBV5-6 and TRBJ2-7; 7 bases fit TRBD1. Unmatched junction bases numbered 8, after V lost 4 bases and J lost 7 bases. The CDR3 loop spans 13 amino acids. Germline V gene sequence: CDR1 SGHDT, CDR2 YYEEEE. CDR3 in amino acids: CASSGSTGREQYF. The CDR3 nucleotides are TGTGCCAGCAGCGGGTCGACAGGGCGTGAGCAGTACTTC.

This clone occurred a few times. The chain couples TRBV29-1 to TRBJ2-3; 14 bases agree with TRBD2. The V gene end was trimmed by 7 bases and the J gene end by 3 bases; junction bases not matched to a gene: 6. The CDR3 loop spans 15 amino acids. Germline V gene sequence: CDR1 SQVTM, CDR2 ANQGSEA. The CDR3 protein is CSDGGTSGGTDTQYF. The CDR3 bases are TGCAGCGACGGAGGGACTAGCGGGGGAACAGATACGCAGTATTTT.

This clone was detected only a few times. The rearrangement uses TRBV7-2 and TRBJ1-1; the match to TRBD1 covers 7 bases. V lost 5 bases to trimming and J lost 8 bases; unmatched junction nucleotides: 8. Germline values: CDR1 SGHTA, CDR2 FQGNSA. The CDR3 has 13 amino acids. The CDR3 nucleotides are TGTGCCAGCAGCCGTCAACCGACAGGGGAAGCTTTCTTT. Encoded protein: CASSRQPTGEAFF. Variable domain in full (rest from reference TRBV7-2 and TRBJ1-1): GAGVSQSPSNKVTEKGKDVELRCDPISGHTALYWYRQSLGQGLEFLIYFQGNSAPDKSGLPSDRFSAERTGGSVSTLTIQRTQQEDSAVYLCASSRQPTGEAFFGQGTRLTVV.

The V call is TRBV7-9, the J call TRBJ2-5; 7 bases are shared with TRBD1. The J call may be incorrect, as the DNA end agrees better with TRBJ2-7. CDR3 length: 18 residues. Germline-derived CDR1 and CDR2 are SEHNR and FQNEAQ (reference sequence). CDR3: CASSTALSPQGPTYEQYF. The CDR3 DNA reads TGTGCCAGCAGCACCGCACTATCACCACAGGGGCCTACCTACGAGCAGTACTTC.

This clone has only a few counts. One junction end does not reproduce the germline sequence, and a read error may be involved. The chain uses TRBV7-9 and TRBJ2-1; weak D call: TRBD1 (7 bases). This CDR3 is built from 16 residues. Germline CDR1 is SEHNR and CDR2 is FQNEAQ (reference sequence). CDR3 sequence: CASSSGGGLTYNQQFF. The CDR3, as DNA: TGTGCCAGCAGCTCAGGAGGGGGCCTGACCTACAATCAGCAGTTCTTC. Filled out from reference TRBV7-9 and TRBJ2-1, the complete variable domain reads DTGVSQNPRHKITKRGQNVTFRCDPISEHNRLYWYRQTLGQGPEFLTYFQNEAQLEKSRLLSDRFSAERPKGSFSTLEIQRTEQGDSAMYLCASSSGGGLTYNQQFFGPGTRLTVL.

The CDR3 region is CASSDLFVAGLFGTEAFF. DNA for the CDR3: TGTGCCAGCAGTGATCTTTTTGTGGCAGGGCTGTTTGGCACTGAAGCTTTCTTT. The V and J genes are TRBV6-1 and TRBJ1-1; a weak D match, TRBD1 (5 bases). The CDR3 is made up of 18 amino acids. Trimming pared 3 bases from V and 4 bases from J, leaving 24 bases between. CDR1 and CDR2 from the germline V gene are MNHNS and SASEGT.

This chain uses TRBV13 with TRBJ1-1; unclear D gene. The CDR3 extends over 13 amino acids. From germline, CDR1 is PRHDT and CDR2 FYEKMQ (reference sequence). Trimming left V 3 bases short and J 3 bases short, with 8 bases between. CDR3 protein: CASSFSRDTEAFF. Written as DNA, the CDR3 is TGTGCCAGCAGCTTTTCCCGGGACACTGAAGCTTTCTTT.

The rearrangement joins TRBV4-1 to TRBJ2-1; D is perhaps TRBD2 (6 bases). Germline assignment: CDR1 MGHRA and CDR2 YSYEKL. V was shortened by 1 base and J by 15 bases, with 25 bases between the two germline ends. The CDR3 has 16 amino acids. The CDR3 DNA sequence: TGCGCCAGCAGCCAAGTGGAGGGTCTAAACAGTCGTAGGGCGTTCTTC. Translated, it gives CASSQVEGLNSRRAFF.

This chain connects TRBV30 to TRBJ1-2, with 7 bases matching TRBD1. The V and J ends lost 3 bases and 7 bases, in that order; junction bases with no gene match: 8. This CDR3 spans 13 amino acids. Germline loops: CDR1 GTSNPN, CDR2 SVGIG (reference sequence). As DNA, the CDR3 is TGTGCCTGGAGGGGGACAGAGACCGGTGGCTACACCTTC. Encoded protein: CAWRGTETGGYTF.

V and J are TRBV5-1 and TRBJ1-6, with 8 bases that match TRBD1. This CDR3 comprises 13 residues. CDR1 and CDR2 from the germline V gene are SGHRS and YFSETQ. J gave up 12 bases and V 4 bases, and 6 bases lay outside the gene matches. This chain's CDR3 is CASSLQDREPLHF. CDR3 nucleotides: TGCGCCAGCAGCCTCCAGGACAGGGAACCCCTCCACTTT.

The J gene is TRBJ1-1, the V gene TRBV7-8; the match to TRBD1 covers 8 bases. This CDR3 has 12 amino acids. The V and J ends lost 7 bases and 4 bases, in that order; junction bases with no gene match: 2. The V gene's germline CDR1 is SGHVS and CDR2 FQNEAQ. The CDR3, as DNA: TGTGCCAGCACTACAGGGGGCACTGAAGCTTTCTTT. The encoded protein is CASTTGGTEAFF.

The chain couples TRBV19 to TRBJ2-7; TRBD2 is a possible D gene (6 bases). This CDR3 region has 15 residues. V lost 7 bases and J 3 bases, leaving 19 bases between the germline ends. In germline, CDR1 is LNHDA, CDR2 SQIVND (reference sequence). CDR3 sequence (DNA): TGTGCCAGTACCGCTGGGGGGACGGGGGACTACGAGCAGTACTTC. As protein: CASTAGGTGDYEQYF.

DNA for the CDR3: TGTGCCAGCAGTCCAAGTGAGGGAAACACCATATATTTT. Residues: CASSPSEGNTIYF. This rearrangement joins TRBV16 to TRBJ1-3; D gene uncertain. With 6 bases removed from V and 4 bases from J, the gap between germline ends came to 10 bases. This CDR3 is 13 amino acids long. CDR1 is KGHSY, CDR2 FQNENV, per germline.

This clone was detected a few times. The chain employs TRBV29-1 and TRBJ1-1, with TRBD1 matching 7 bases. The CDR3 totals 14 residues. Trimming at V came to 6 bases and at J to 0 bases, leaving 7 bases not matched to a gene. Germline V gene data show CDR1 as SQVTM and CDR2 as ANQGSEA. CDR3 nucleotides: TGCAGCGTAAAACGTACAGGGGTGAACACTGAAGCTTTCTTT. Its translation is CSVKRTGVNTEAFF.

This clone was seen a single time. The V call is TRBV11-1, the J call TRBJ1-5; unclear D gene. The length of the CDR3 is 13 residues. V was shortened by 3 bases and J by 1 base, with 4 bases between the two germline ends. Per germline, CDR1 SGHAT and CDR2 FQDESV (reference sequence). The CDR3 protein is CASSFQSNQPQHF. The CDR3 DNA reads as TGTGCCAGCAGCTTTCAGAGCAATCAGCCCCAGCATTTT.

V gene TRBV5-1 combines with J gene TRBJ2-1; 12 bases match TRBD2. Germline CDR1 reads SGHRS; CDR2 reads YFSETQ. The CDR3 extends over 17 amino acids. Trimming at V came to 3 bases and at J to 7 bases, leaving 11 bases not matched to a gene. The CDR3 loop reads CASSSRLAGEVRNEQFF. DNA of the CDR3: TGCGCCAGCAGCTCCAGACTAGCGGGAGAGGTTCGGAATGAGCAGTTCTTC.

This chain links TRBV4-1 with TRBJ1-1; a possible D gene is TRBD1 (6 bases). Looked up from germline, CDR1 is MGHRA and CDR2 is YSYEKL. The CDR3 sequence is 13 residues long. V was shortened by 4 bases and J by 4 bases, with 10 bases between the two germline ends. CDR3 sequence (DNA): TGCGCCAGCAGCCCGGGACATTCCACTGAAGCTTTCTTT. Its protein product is CASSPGHSTEAFF.

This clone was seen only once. The CDR3: CASSADYASPETQYF. DNA for the CDR3: TGTGCCAGCAGTGCCGACTACGCTTCACCGGAGACCCAGTACTTC. The rearrangement uses TRBV2 and TRBJ2-5; a weak D match, TRBD2 (5 bases). Between the trimmed V and J ends, which lost 4 bases and 5 bases, there was a span of 17 bases. Germline V lookup: CDR1 SNHLY, CDR2 FYNNEI. The CDR3 length is 15 residues.

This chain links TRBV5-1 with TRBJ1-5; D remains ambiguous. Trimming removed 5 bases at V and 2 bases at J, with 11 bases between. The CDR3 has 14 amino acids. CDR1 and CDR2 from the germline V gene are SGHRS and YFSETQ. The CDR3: CASRMWGGNQPQHF. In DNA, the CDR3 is TGCGCCAGCAGAATGTGGGGAGGCAATCAGCCCCAGCATTTT.

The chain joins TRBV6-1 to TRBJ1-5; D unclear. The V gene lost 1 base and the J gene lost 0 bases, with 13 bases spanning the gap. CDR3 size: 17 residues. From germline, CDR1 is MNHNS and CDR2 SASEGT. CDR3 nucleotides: TGTGCCAGCAGTGAAGTCTGGGCAGTAGATAGCAATCAGCCCCAGCATTTT. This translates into CASSEVWAVDSNQPQHF.

CDR3 nucleotides: TGCGCCAGCAGCTTGGCCCCAGGACAGGGGTCCTATGGCTACACCTTC. This sequence encodes CASSLAPGQGSYGYTF. The genes are TRBV5-1 and TRBJ1-2; 9 positions agree with TRBD1. The CDR3 loop spans 16 amino acids. V was pared by 0 bases and J by 4 bases, with 7 bases of the junction left unmatched. Germline V gives CDR1 SGHRS, CDR2 YFSETQ.

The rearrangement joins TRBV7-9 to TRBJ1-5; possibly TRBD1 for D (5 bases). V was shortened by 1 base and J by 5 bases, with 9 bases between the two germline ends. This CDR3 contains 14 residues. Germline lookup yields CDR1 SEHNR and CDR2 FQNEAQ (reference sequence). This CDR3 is CASSLGGTHQPQHF. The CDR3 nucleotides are TGTGCCAGCAGCTTAGGCGGGACGCATCAGCCCCAGCATTTT.

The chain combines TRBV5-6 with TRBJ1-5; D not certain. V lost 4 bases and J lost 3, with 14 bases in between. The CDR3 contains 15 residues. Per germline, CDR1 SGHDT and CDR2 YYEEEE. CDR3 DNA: TGTGCCAGCAGCGATGGTCCGGGGATCAATCAGCCCCAGCATTTT. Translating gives CASSDGPGINQPQHF.

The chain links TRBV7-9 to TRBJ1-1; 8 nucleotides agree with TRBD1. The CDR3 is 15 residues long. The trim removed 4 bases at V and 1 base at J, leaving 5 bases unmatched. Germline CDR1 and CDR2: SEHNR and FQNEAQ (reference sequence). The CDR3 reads CASSYRDRPNTEAFF. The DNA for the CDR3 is TGTGCCAGCAGCTATCGGGACAGGCCGAACACTGAAGCTTTCTTT.

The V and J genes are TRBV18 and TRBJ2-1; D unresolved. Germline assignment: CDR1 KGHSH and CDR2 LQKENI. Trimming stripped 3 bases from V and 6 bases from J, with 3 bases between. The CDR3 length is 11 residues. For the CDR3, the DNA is TGTGCCAGCTCACCCTCCAATGAGCAGTTCTTC. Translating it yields CASSPSNEQFF. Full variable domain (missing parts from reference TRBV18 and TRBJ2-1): NAGVMQNPRHLVRRRGQEARLRCSPMKGHSHVYWYRQLPEEGLKFMVYLQKENIIDESGMPKERFSAEFPKEGPSILRIQQVVRGDSAAYFCASSPSNEQFFGPGTRLTVL.

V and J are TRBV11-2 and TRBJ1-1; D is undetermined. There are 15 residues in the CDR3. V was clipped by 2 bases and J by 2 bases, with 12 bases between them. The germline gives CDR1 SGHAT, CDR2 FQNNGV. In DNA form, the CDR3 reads TGTGCCAGCAGCTTATCCCATGGGCCCAACACTGAAGCTTTCTTT. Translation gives CASSLSHGPNTEAFF.

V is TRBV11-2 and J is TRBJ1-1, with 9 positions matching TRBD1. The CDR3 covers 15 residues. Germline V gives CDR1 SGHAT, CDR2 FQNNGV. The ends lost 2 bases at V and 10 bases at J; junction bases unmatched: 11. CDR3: CASSLIQGAPVGAFF. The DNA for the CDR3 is TGTGCCAGCAGCTTAATACAGGGGGCCCCGGTTGGAGCTTTCTTT.

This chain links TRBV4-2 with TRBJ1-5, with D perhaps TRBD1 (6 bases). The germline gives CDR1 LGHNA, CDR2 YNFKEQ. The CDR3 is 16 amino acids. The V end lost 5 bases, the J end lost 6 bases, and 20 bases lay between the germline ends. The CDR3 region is CASSSSRGGASQPQHF. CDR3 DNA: TGTGCCAGCAGCTCTAGCAGAGGGGGGGCAAGTCAGCCCCAGCATTTT.

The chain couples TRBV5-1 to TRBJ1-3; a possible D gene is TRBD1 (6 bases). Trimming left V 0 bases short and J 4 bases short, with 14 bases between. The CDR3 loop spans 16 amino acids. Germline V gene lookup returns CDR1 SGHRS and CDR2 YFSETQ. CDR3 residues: CASSLAGVNRGNTIYF. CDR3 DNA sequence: TGCGCCAGCAGCTTGGCAGGGGTGAATCGAGGAAACACCATATATTTT.

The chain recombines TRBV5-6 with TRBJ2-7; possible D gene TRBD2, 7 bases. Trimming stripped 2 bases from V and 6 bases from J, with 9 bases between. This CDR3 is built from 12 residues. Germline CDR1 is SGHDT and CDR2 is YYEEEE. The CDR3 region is CASSLRGGEQYF. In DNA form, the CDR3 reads TGTGCCAGCAGCTTAAGGGGGGGCGAGCAGTACTTC.

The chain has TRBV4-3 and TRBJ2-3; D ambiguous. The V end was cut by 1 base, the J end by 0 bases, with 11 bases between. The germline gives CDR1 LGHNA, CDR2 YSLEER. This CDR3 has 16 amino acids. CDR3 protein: CASSQGGAASTDTQYF. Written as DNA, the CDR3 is TGCGCCAGCAGCCAAGGTGGTGCGGCCAGCACAGATACGCAGTATTTT.